The T cell receptor (beta chain) described here comes from a study of CXCR3-negative and CXCR3-positive naive CD8 T cells. Study conclusions and caveats: Memory CD8+ cells showed much lower diversity, while both naive subsets were comparably high. The study found more hydrophobic TRB CDR3s in CXCR3-positive naive cells than in CXCR3-negative naive cells.

Remarks on this clonotype: Its antigen is as yet unknown.

The TRB libraries of cDNA were built by UMI-labeled 5' RACE. Using the 5' RACE reads, TCRdb records one entry per CDR3 protein without DNA. This sample's clone table lists over 70,000 distinct CDR3 sequences. This CDR3 spans 13 amino acids. Germline CDR1 is DFQATT and CDR2 is SNEGSKA (reference sequence). Naive CD8+ T lymphocytes were specified as CD45RO-CCR7+CD27+CD95-. The sequencing input was naive CXCR3- CD8+ T cells from blood. Specified subset: CD45RO-CCR7+CD27+CD95- naive CD8+ T cells lacking CXCR3 (TNR3-). The V call is TRBV20-1, the J call TRBJ1-2. This receptor was taken from a human donor in good health. Some clones in this sample may be carry-over from other donors' samples. The CDR3 region is CSARDFGSYGYTF.